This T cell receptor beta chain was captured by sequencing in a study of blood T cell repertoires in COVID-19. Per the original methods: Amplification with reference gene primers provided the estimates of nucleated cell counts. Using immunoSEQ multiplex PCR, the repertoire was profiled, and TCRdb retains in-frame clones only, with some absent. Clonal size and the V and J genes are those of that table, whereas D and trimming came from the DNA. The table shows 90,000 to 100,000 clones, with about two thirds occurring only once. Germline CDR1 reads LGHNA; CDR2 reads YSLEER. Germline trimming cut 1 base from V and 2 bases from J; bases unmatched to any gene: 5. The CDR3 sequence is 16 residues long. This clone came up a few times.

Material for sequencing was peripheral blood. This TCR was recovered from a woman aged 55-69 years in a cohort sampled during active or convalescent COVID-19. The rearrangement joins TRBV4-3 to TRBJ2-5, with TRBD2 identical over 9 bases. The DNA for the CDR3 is TGCGCCAGCAGCCAAGGGTCAGCGGGGGGACAAGAGACCCAGTACTTC. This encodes CASSQGSAGGQETQYF.